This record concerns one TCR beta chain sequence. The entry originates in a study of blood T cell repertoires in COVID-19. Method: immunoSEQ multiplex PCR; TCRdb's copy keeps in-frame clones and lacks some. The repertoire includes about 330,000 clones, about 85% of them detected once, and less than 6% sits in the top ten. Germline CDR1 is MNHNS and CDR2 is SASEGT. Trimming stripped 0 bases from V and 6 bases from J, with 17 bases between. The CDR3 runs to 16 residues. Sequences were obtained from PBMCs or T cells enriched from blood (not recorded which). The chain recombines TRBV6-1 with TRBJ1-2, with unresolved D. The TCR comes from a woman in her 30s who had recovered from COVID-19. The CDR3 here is CASSEAQRAPGNGYTF. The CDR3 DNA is TGTGCCAGCAGTGAAGCGCAGCGGGCGCCGGGGAATGGCTACACCTTC.